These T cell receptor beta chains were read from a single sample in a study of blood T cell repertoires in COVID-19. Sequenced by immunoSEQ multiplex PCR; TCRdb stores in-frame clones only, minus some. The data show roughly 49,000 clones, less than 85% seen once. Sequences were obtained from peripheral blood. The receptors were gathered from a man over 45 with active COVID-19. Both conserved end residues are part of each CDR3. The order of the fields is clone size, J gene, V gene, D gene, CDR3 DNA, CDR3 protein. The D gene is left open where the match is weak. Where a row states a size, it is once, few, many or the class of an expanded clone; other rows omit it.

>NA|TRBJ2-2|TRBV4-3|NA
TGCGCCAGCAGCCAAGTTATCTCGGTGGGGCGGGAACGGACCGGGGAGCTGTTTTTT
CASSQVISVGRERTGELFF
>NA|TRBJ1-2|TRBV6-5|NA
TGTGCCAGCAGCTGGAGGTACCTGGACTATGGCTACACCTTC
CASSWRYLDYGYTF
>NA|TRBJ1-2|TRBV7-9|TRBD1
TGTGCCAGCAGCCCCCGACAGGGGGGCTATGGCTACACCTTC
CASSPRQGGYGYTF
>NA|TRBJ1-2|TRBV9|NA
TGTGCCAGCAGCGCGCCTGAGGTCGGGGACTATGGCTACACCTTC
CASSAPEVGDYGYTF
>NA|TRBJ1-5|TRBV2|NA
TGTGCCAGCAGTGAAAGGACAGACGGCAATCAGCCCCAGCATTTT
CASSERTDGNQPQHF
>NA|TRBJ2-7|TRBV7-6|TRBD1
TGTGCCAGCAGCTTAGGGGCGACAGGGTTCATCTTCGAGCAGTACTTC
CASSLGATGFIFEQYF
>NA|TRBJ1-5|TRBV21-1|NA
TGTGCCAGAGAAAGAAGGGAGAATCAGCCCCAGCATTTT
CARERRENQPQHF
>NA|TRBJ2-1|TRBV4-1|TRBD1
TGCGCCAGCAGCCAACCCGGGACAGGACACAATGAGCAGTTCTTC
CASSQPGTGHNEQFF
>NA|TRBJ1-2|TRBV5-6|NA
TGTGCCAGCAGTGTTGGTCGGGGAGTGTATGGCTACACCTTC
CASSVGRGVYGYTF
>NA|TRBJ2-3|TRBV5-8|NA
TGTGCCAGCAGTCCCCTCCAGCGGGGCACAGATACGCAGTATTTT
CASSPLQRGTDTQYF
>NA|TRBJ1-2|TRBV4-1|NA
TGCGCCAGCAGCCCGGTGTCAGGGCTTATAAGCTATGGCTACACCTTC
CASSPVSGLISYGYTF
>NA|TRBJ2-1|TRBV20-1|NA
TGCAGTGCTAGTTTACGTAGGGGGAACGATGAGCAGTTCTTC
CSASLRRGNDEQFF
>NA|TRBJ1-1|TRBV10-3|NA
TGTGCCATCAGTGTTGCAGGGCCAAACACTGAAGCTTTCTTT
CAISVAGPNTEAFF
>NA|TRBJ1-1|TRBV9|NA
TGTGCCAGCAGCCGGCACCCCTGGTCTCAAACATCCTCGGGTACTGAAGCTTTCTTT
CASSRHPWSQTSSGTEAFF
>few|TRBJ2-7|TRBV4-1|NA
TGCGCCAGCAGCCAAGAATCAGGGGCGCAGACCTACGAGCAGTACTTC
CASSQESGAQTYEQYF
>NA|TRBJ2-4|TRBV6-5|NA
TGTGCCAGCAGTTCCCTAGGGGAAACTAAAAACATTCAGTACTTC
CASSSLGETKNIQYF
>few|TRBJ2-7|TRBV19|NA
TGTGCCACTAATCCCCGGGTCGGCCAATACGAGCAGTACTTC
CATNPRVGQYEQYF
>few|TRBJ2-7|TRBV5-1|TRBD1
TGCGCCAGCAGCACCGGGACAGACTCCTACGAGCAGTACTTC
CASSTGTDSYEQYF
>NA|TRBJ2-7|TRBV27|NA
TGTGCCAGCAGTTTATCCAGGCCCTTCTACGAGCAGTACTTC
CASSLSRPFYEQYF
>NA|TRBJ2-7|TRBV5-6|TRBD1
TGTGCCAGCACCCCGGGACAGGGGTTCTACGAGCAGTACTTC
CASTPGQGFYEQYF
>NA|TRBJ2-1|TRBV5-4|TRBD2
TGTGCCAGCAGCTTGGCTCTAGCGGGGTTTAATGAGCAGTTCTTC
CASSLALAGFNEQFF
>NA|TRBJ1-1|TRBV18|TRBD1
TGTGCCAGCTCACCACGGCAGGGGGCTGAAGCTTTCTTT
CASSPRQGAEAFF
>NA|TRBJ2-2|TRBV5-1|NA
TGCGCCAGCAGCAGATACCGGGACTCACTTACCACCGGGGAGCTGTTTTTT
CASSRYRDSLTTGELFF